The sequence of this T cell receptor (beta chain) was determined in a study of shared clonotypes between healthy human individuals. Study-level information: CD4 naive and CD4 memory each took three plates per donor, while CD8 naive took two and CD8 memory one. Study-wide results and caveats: Investigators expected sequencing depth to affect clonotype sharing among donors.

Trimming shortened V by 1 base and J by 0 bases, and 2 bases separated the two germline ends. The CDR3 is made up of 13 amino acids. Germline lookup yields CDR1 MGHRA and CDR2 YSYEKL. The table came from immunoSEQ multiplex PCR; TCRdb's copy has only in-frame clones and leaves some out. The table lists about 600,000 clones, approximately 97% of them singletons, with 0.055% to 0.07% in the top ten. As concerns this clone: What it recognizes is unknown.

This TCR was sampled from a woman in her twenties or thirties in good health. Sample: naive CD4+ T cells sorted from blood. Subset reported: CD45RA+ positively selected. This chain links TRBV4-1 with TRBJ2-3; D is unresolved. In DNA form, the CDR3 reads TGCGCCAGCAGCCAAGTTAGCACAGATACGCAGTATTTT. It specifies CASSQVSTDTQYF.